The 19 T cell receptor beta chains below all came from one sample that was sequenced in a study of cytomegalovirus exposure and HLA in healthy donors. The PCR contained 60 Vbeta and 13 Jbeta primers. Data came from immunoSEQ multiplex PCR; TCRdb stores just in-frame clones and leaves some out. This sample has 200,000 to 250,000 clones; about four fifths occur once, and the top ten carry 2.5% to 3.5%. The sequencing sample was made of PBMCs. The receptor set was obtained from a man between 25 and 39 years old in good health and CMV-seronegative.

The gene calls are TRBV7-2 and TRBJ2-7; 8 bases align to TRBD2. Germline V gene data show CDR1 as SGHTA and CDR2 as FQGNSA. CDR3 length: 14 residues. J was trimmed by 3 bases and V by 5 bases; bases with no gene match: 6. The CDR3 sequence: CASSPGTRSYEQYF. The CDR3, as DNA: TGTGCCAGCAGCCCCGGGACTAGGAGCTACGAGCAGTACTTC.

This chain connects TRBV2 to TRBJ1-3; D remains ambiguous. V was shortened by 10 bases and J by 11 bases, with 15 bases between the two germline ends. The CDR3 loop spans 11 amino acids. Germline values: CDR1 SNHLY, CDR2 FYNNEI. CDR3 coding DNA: TGTGCCACAGGACCCGCGAGGGCCATATATTTT. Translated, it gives CATGPARAIYF. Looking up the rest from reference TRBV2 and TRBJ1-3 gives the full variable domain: EPEVTQTPSHQVTQMGQEVILRCVPISNHLYFYWYRQILGQKVEFLVSFYNNEISEKSEIFDDQFSVERPDGSNFTLKIRSTKLEDSAMYFCATGPARAIYFGEGSWLTVV.

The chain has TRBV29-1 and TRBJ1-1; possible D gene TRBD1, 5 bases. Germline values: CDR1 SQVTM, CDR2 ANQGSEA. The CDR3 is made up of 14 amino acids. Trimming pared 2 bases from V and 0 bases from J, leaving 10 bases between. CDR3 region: CSVEKKGMNTEAFF. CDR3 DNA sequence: TGCAGCGTTGAAAAGAAGGGGATGAACACTGAAGCTTTCTTT.

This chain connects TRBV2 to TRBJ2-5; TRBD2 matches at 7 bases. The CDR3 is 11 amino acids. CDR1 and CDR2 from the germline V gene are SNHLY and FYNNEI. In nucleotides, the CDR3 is TGTGCTACGGGACTACAAGAGACCCAGTACTTC. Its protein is CATGLQETQYF.

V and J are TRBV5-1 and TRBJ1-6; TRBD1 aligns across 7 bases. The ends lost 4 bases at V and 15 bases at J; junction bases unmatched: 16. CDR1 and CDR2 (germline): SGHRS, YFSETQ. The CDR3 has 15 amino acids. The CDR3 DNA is TGCGCCAGCAGCACAAGACAGGGTCCCCGGCGAGACCTCCACTTT. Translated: CASSTRQGPRRDLHF.

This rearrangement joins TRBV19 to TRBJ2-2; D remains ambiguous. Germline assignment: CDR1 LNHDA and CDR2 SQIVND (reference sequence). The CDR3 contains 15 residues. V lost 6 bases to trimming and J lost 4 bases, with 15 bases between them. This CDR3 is CASSADAVFTGELFF. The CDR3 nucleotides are TGTGCCAGTAGCGCTGACGCGGTCTTCACCGGGGAGCTGTTTTTT.

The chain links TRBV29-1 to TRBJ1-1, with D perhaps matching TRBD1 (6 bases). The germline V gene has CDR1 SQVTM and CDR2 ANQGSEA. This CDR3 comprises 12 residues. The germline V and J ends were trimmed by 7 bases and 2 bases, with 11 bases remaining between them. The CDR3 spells CSAGQTNTEAFF. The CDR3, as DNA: TGCAGCGCTGGACAGACAAACACTGAAGCTTTCTTT.

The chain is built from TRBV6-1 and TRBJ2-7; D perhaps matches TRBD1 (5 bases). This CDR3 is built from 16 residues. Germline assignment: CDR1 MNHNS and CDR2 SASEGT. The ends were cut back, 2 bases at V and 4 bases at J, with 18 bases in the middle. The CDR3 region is CASSEFSSGNRYEQYF. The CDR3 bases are TGTGCCAGCAGTGAATTCAGTTCAGGGAACCGGTACGAGCAGTACTTC.

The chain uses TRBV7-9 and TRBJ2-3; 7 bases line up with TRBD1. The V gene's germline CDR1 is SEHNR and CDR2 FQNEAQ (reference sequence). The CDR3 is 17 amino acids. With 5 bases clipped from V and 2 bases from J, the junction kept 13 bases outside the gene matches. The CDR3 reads CASSPRVQGLTTDTQYF. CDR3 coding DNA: TGTGCCAGCAGCCCAAGGGTACAGGGGCTTACCACAGATACGCAGTATTTT. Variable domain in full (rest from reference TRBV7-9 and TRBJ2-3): DTGVSQNPRHKITKRGQNVTFRCDPISEHNRLYWYRQTLGQGPEFLTYFQNEAQLEKSRLLSDRFSAERPKGSFSTLEIQRTEQGDSAMYLCASSPRVQGLTTDTQYFGPGTRLTVL.

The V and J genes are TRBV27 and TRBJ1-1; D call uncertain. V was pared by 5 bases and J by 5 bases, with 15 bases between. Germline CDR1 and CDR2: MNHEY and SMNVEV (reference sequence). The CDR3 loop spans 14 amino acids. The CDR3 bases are TGTGCCAGCAGTGCCCGAGGGCGCGGAACTGAAGCTTTCTTT. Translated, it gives CASSARGRGTEAFF.

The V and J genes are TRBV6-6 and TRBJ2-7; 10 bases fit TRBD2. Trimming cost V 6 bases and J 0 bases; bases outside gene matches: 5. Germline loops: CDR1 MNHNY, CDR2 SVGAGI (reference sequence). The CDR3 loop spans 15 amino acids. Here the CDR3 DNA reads TGTGCCAGCAGAGTTAGCGGGGGGATCTCCTACGAGCAGTACTTC. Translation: CASRVSGGISYEQYF.

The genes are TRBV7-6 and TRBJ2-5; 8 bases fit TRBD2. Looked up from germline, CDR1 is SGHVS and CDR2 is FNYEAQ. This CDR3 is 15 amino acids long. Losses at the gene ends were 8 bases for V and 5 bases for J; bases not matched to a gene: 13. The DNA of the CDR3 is TGTGCCAGCGTGCGGGGCGGGGGGCCATTGGAGACCCAGTACTTC. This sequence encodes CASVRGGGPLETQYF.

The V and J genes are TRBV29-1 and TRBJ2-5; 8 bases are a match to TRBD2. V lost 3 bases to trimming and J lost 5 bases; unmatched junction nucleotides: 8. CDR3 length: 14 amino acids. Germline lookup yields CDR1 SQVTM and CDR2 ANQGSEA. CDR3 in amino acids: CSVESGGAVETQYF. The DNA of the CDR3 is TGCAGCGTTGAGTCCGGGGGGGCCGTGGAGACCCAGTACTTC.

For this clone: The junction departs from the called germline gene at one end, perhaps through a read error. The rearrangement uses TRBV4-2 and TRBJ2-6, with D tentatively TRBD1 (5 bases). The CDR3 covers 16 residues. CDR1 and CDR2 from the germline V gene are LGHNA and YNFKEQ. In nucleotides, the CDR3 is TGTGCCAGCAGCCAAGATCCAGGCTCTGGGGCCAGCGTCCTGACTTTC. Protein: CASSQDPGSGASVLTF.

The CDR3 is CSVSTDGNTIYF. The CDR3, as DNA: TGCAGCGTGTCGACAGATGGAAACACCATATATTTT. The rearrangement uses TRBV29-1 and TRBJ1-3; D possibly corresponds to TRBD1 (5 bases). Germline lookup yields CDR1 SQVTM and CDR2 ANQGSEA. Trimming left V 6 bases short and J 3 bases short, with 9 bases between. This CDR3 comprises 12 residues.

The CDR3 region has the DNA TGTGCCAGCAGTTCAGGGGGCGTGGGCTACACCTTC. It specifies CASSSGGVGYTF. This sequence joins TRBV6-1 and TRBJ1-2; 8 nucleotides line up with TRBD1. Germline V gene lookup returns CDR1 MNHNS and CDR2 SASEGT. This CDR3 region has 12 residues. V shed 5 bases, J shed 8 bases, and the junction held 4 bases outside the gene matches.

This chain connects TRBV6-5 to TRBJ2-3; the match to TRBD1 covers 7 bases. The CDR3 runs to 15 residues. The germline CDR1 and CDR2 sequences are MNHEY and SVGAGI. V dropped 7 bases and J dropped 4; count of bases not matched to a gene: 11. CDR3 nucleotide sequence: TGTGCCAGCACTGGAAAAGGGGGCCCCGCAGATACGCAGTATTTT. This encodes CASTGKGGPADTQYF.

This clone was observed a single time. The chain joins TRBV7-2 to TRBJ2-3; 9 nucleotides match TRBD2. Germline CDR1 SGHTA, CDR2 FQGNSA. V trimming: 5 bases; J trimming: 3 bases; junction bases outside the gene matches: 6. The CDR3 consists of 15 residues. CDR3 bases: TGTGCCAGCAGCCGCGGGGGGGCAATTACAGATACGCAGTATTTT. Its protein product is CASSRGGAITDTQYF.

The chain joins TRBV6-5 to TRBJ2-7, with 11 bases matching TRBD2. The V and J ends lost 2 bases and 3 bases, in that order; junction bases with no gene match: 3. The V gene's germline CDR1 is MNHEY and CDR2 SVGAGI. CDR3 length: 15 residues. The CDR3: CASSYTSGGYYEQYF. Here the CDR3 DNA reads TGTGCCAGCAGTTACACTAGCGGGGGCTACTACGAGCAGTACTTC.